These 14 T cell receptor beta chains share one sample of origin, sequenced in a study of cytomegalovirus exposure and HLA in healthy donors. A multiplex PCR was run with 60 Vbeta primers and 13 Jbeta primers. TCRdb's table, derived via immunoSEQ multiplex PCR, lists solely in-frame clones and lacks some. Seen here are about 94,000 clones, approximately 71% observed once, and the top ten hold less than 4.5%. The sequenced material came from PBMCs. These receptors were taken from a man aged 25 to 40 in good health and CMV-seronegative.

The V call is TRBV5-6, the J call TRBJ1-1; D not certain. Germline CDR1 SGHDT, CDR2 YYEEEE. The V gene lost 0 bases and the J gene lost 2 bases, with 8 bases spanning the gap. The CDR3 spans 14 residues. For the CDR3, the DNA is TGTGCCAGCAGCTTGGGCCAGGCAAACACTGAAGCTTTCTTT. Protein sequence: CASSLGQANTEAFF.

The chain uses TRBV6-5 and TRBJ2-1; D is perhaps TRBD2 (5 bases). CDR3 length: 15 residues. The germline V gene has CDR1 MNHEY and CDR2 SVGAGI. V lost 7 bases to trimming and J lost 2 bases, with 15 bases between them. The CDR3 nucleotides read TGTGCCAGCACCCCACTGGCGGGCACCTACAATGAGCAGTTCTTC. It translates to CASTPLAGTYNEQFF.

This chain links TRBV2 with TRBJ2-1; 12 positions agree with TRBD2. Germline V lookup: CDR1 SNHLY, CDR2 FYNNEI. CDR3 length: 15 residues. V shed 2 bases and J 5 bases; nucleotides not matched to a gene: 1. CDR3 coding DNA: TGTGCCAGCAGTGAAAGACTAGCGGGGGACAATGAGCAGTTCTTC. Protein product: CASSERLAGDNEQFF.

The rearrangement joins TRBV27 to TRBJ1-4; 7 bases match TRBD1. V shed 6 bases, J shed 6 bases, and the junction held 7 bases outside the gene matches. This CDR3 contains 14 residues. Per the germline V gene, CDR1 is MNHEY and CDR2 is SMNVEV (reference sequence). The CDR3 region is CASSSTGVDEKLFF. As DNA, the CDR3 is TGTGCCAGCAGCTCAACAGGGGTGGATGAAAAACTGTTTTTT.

The count of this clone is one. The CDR3 DNA is TGTGCCAGCAGAGAGGGACAGAATAACTATGGCTACACCTTC. Translating it yields CASREGQNNYGYTF. This rearrangement joins TRBV6-6 to TRBJ1-2; TRBD1 matches 7 bases. CDR3 size: 14 residues. The trim removed 6 bases at V and 1 base at J, leaving 5 bases unmatched. In germline, CDR1 is MNHNY, CDR2 SVGAGI (reference sequence).

V and J are TRBV5-1 and TRBJ2-6; TRBD1 matches 7 bases. Germline V gene lookup returns CDR1 SGHRS and CDR2 YFSETQ. V lost 4 bases, J lost 0 bases, and 10 bases stayed unmatched. This CDR3 is 18 amino acids long. The CDR3 spells CASSPERPGGSGANVLTF. In nucleotides, the CDR3 is TGCGCCAGCAGCCCGGAGAGACCAGGGGGCTCTGGGGCCAACGTCCTGACTTTC.

This clone is medium-sized in the sample. The V call is TRBV4-3, the J call TRBJ1-3; D remains ambiguous. Looked up from germline, CDR1 is LGHNA and CDR2 is YSLEER. V dropped 1 base and J dropped 0 bases, with 4 bases sitting between them. The CDR3 totals 14 residues. CDR3 sequence: CASSQVNSGNTIYF. DNA of the CDR3: TGCGCCAGCAGCCAAGTAAACTCTGGAAACACCATATATTTT.

V is TRBV10-3 and J is TRBJ2-1; 12 bases line up with TRBD2. The CDR3 sequence is 14 residues long. CDR1 and CDR2 (germline): ENHRY, SYGVKD. Trimming removed 5 bases from V and 8 bases from J; junction bases left unmatched: 4. CDR3 amino acids: CAISRLAGEDEQFF. As DNA, the CDR3 is TGTGCCATCAGTCGACTAGCGGGAGAGGATGAGCAGTTCTTC.

V usage is TRBV27 and J usage is TRBJ1-1; perhaps TRBD1 as D (6 bases). Germline V CDR1 and CDR2: MNHEY, SMNVEV (reference sequence). This CDR3 is built from 17 residues. V was clipped by 1 base and J by 2 bases, with 17 bases between them. The CDR3 DNA follows: TGTGCCAGCAGTTTATTAGGGACATTCATAAGAAACACTGAAGCTTTCTTT. Protein sequence: CASSLLGTFIRNTEAFF.

The V and J genes are TRBV13 and TRBJ2-5; possibly TRBD1 for D (5 bases). The CDR3 length is 13 residues. V shed 3 bases and J shed 3 bases, with 8 bases lying between them. Germline lookup yields CDR1 PRHDT and CDR2 FYEKMQ (reference sequence). CDR3 amino acids: CASSLTVKETQYF. CDR3 DNA: TGTGCCAGCAGCTTGACAGTTAAAGAGACCCAGTACTTC.

This chain connects TRBV30 to TRBJ1-5; TRBD1 agrees at 9 bases. The CDR3 sequence is 16 residues long. Per germline, CDR1 GTSNPN and CDR2 SVGIG (reference sequence). V gave up 0 bases and J gave up 1 base; unmatched junction bases: 4. CDR3 region: CAWSVRGQGSNQPQHF. The DNA of the CDR3 is TGTGCCTGGAGTGTACGAGGACAGGGGAGCAATCAGCCCCAGCATTTT.

The chain recombines TRBV11-2 with TRBJ2-1, with D possibly matching TRBD2 (5 bases). The CDR3 covers 15 residues. Germline CDR1 and CDR2: SGHAT and FQNNGV. The ends were cut back, 0 bases at V and 0 bases at J, with 6 bases in the middle. In DNA, the CDR3 is TGTGCCAGCAGCTTAGACGGGAACTCCTACAATGAGCAGTTCTTC. It yields the protein CASSLDGNSYNEQFF.

This clone has only one observation. The chain employs TRBV11-2 and TRBJ2-3; no reliable D call. The CDR3 extends over 13 amino acids. Deletions cut 1 base from V and 3 bases from J, with 5 bases between. The germline V gene has CDR1 SGHAT and CDR2 FQNNGV. The CDR3 sequence: CASSLVLTDTQYF. The CDR3 DNA reads TGTGCCAGCAGCTTAGTACTTACAGATACGCAGTATTTT.

DNA of the CDR3: TGTGCCAGCAGCCTTTTACAGGGAATCGGTGAAAAACTGTTTTTT. It encodes CASSLLQGIGEKLFF. V gene TRBV6-5 combines with J gene TRBJ1-4; maybe TRBD1 (6 bases). Per germline, CDR1 MNHEY and CDR2 SVGAGI. CDR3 length: 15 amino acids. V was clipped by 6 bases and J by 7 bases, with 18 bases between them.